This section outlines one TCR beta chain sequence together with its context. Its antigen is not known. This record comes from a study of cytomegalovirus exposure and HLA in healthy donors. Broader study findings: Among the most significant clusters, several appeared linked to common viral pathogens in a later analysis. When analyzed later, a missense DCLRE1C variant was found to be linked to TCR beta V- and J-gene trimming. For most TCR sequences rarity was the rule, although some public TCRs occurred in many donors.

V was pared by 3 bases and J by 8 bases, with 9 bases between. Germline assignment: CDR1 SGHDT and CDR2 YYEEEE. The CDR3 has 12 amino acids. 13 Jbeta primers and 60 Vbeta primers were used for the PCR. TCRdb's copy holds only in-frame clones and misses some; the assay was immunoSEQ multiplex PCR. The sample has some 190,000 clones, 85% to 90% seen once. The chain recombines TRBV5-6 with TRBJ2-1; D is ambiguous. The specimen was PBMCs. This sequence originates from a man aged 25 to 40 in good health and CMV-seronegative. The chain's CDR3 is CASSYDWDEQFF. The CDR3 region has the DNA TGTGCCAGCAGCTATGACTGGGATGAGCAGTTCTTC.